A selection of T cell receptor beta chains follows, all from one sample in a study of cytomegalovirus exposure and HLA in healthy donors. Sequenced by immunoSEQ multiplex PCR; TCRdb stores in-frame clones only, minus some. Of roughly 150,000 clones in the sample, around four fifths are singletons; the top ten hold approximately 1.4%. Sequencing input: PBMCs. These receptors all come from a young man in good health and CMV-seronegative. Both conserved end residues are part of each CDR3. The order of the fields is clone size, V gene, J gene, D gene, CDR3 DNA, CDR3 protein. A D gene is named only where the DNA matches it firmly. Not every row has a clone size; where given, it reads once, few, many or a size class.

abundance: .; v_gene: TRBV10-3; j_gene: TRBJ2-3; d_gene: .; CDR3nt: TGTGCCATCAGCCAGGGGTCAGCAGATACGCAGTATTTT; CDR3aa: CAISQGSADTQYF
abundance: .; v_gene: TRBV7-2; j_gene: TRBJ1-2; d_gene: .; CDR3nt: TGTGCCAGCACACTCGGGGTTCAGGACTATGGCTACACCTTC; CDR3aa: CASTLGVQDYGYTF
abundance: .; v_gene: TRBV7-9; j_gene: TRBJ2-5; d_gene: .; CDR3nt: TGTGCCAGCAGCTTATGGCTAGCTCTCGCCCAAGAGACCCAGTACTTC; CDR3aa: CASSLWLALAQETQYF
abundance: few; v_gene: TRBV10-1; j_gene: TRBJ1-1; d_gene: .; CDR3nt: TGCGCCAGCAGTGAGTCTCCAGGGAAGACTGAAGCTTTCTTT; CDR3aa: CASSESPGKTEAFF
abundance: .; v_gene: TRBV6-5; j_gene: TRBJ2-1; d_gene: .; CDR3nt: TGTGCCAGCAGCCGCTACAATGAGCAGTTCTTC; CDR3aa: CASSRYNEQFF
abundance: .; v_gene: TRBV5-6; j_gene: TRBJ2-7; d_gene: TRBD2; CDR3nt: TGTGCCAGCAGCCCCTCCGTGGGTCTAGCGGGAGGCTACGAGCAGTACTTC; CDR3aa: CASSPSVGLAGGYEQYF
abundance: .; v_gene: TRBV2; j_gene: TRBJ1-5; d_gene: .; CDR3nt: TGTGCCAGCAAAAGAGAACAGGGAAATCAGCCCCAGCATTTT; CDR3aa: CASKREQGNQPQHF
abundance: once; v_gene: TRBV6-5; j_gene: TRBJ1-2; d_gene: TRBD1; CDR3nt: TGTGCCAGCAGTCGGGAGACAGGGAACTATGGCTACACCTTC; CDR3aa: CASSRETGNYGYTF
abundance: .; v_gene: TRBV7-7; j_gene: TRBJ2-2; d_gene: .; CDR3nt: TGTGCTAGCAGCTTCGGAGAGCGAAACACCGGGGAGCTGTTTTTT; CDR3aa: CASSFGERNTGELFF
abundance: few; v_gene: TRBV5-1; j_gene: TRBJ1-5; d_gene: TRBD1; CDR3nt: TGCGCCAGCAGCTTGGGTGGACAGGGGGCGAATCAGCCCCAGCATTTT; CDR3aa: CASSLGGQGANQPQHF
abundance: .; v_gene: TRBV6-5; j_gene: TRBJ1-3; d_gene: .; CDR3nt: TGTGCCAGCAGATTTGGGCAGCAAGGGGCCATATATTTT; CDR3aa: CASRFGQQGAIYF
abundance: .; v_gene: TRBV2; j_gene: TRBJ2-1; d_gene: TRBD2; CDR3nt: TGTGCCAGCAGCGGACTAGCGGGGGCCTACAATGAGCAGTTCTTC; CDR3aa: CASSGLAGAYNEQFF
abundance: .; v_gene: TRBV27; j_gene: TRBJ2-1; d_gene: TRBD2; CDR3nt: TGTGCCAGCAGGGAGAAAGGGACTAGCGGACGGAATGAGCAGTTCTTC; CDR3aa: CASREKGTSGRNEQFF
abundance: .; v_gene: TRBV10-1; j_gene: TRBJ2-1; d_gene: TRBD2; CDR3nt: TGCGCCAGCAGTGGTCCGGGGAGGGGTCGGAATGAGCAGTTCTTC; CDR3aa: CASSGPGRGRNEQFF
abundance: .; v_gene: TRBV9; j_gene: TRBJ2-2; d_gene: TRBD1; CDR3nt: TGTGCCAGCAGCGTAAGGGGGCAGGACACCGGGGAGCTGTTTTTT; CDR3aa: CASSVRGQDTGELFF
abundance: once; v_gene: TRBV4-3; j_gene: TRBJ2-7; d_gene: .; CDR3nt: TGCGCCAGCAGCGGCGATGCGGGGAGCTCCTACGAGCAGTACTTC; CDR3aa: CASSGDAGSSYEQYF
abundance: many; v_gene: TRBV7-9; j_gene: TRBJ1-1; d_gene: .; CDR3nt: TGTGCCAGCAGCTTCGACATCAACACTGAAGCTTTCTTT; CDR3aa: CASSFDINTEAFF
abundance: .; v_gene: TRBV28; j_gene: TRBJ2-1; d_gene: TRBD2; CDR3nt: TGTGCCAGCAGAAACCCGGGACTAGCTTACAATGAGCAGTTCTTC; CDR3aa: CASRNPGLAYNEQFF
abundance: .; v_gene: TRBV13; j_gene: TRBJ1-4; d_gene: TRBD1; CDR3nt: TGTGCCAGCAGCTCCTACCAGGGGGCGTCTAATGAAAAACTGTTTTTT; CDR3aa: CASSSYQGASNEKLFF
abundance: .; v_gene: TRBV28; j_gene: TRBJ2-5; d_gene: .; CDR3nt: TGTGCCAGCGGCCCTTTACAGGTTCAAGAGACCCAGTACTTC; CDR3aa: CASGPLQVQETQYF
abundance: .; v_gene: TRBV5-6; j_gene: TRBJ2-7; d_gene: .; CDR3nt: TGTGCCAGCAGCTTGAATAGTACGAAGCAGTACTTC; CDR3aa: CASSLNSTKQYF
abundance: .; v_gene: TRBV19; j_gene: TRBJ2-7; d_gene: TRBD2; CDR3nt: TGTGCCAGTAGCCTGGGAGGGACTAGCCTGCTAGGGCCCCCGTACTTC; CDR3aa: CASSLGGTSLLGPPYF
abundance: .; v_gene: TRBV9; j_gene: TRBJ2-7; d_gene: TRBD1; CDR3nt: TGTGCCAGCAGCGCACCGGGACAGGGCCGCTACGAGCAGTACTTC; CDR3aa: CASSAPGQGRYEQYF
abundance: .; v_gene: TRBV7-2; j_gene: TRBJ2-7; d_gene: .; CDR3nt: TGTGCCAGCAGCGTCACCGGGACAAGAGTAGGGTTC; CDR3aa: CASSVTGTRVGF
abundance: .; v_gene: TRBV6-6; j_gene: TRBJ2-5; d_gene: .; CDR3nt: TGTGCCAGCAGTACACAGGGTTTAAGGTACTTC; CDR3aa: CASSTQGLRYF
abundance: .; v_gene: TRBV30; j_gene: TRBJ2-1; d_gene: .; CDR3nt: TGTGCCTGGAGTAGGAGTAGTTCCTACAATGAGCAGTTCTTC; CDR3aa: CAWSRSSSYNEQFF
abundance: .; v_gene: TRBV28; j_gene: TRBJ1-3; d_gene: .; CDR3nt: TGTGCCAGCAGTCTAGCGGTGGGGGGGGCTTCTGGAAACACCATATATTTT; CDR3aa: CASSLAVGGASGNTIYF
abundance: .; v_gene: TRBV30; j_gene: TRBJ1-3; d_gene: TRBD1; CDR3nt: TGTGCCTGGGGGCCCCCCGGGACAGACAGAAACACCATATATTTT; CDR3aa: CAWGPPGTDRNTIYF
abundance: .; v_gene: TRBV6-1; j_gene: TRBJ1-1; d_gene: .; CDR3nt: TGTGCCAGCAGTGAATTTGGGGCGGCCACTGAAGCTTTCTTT; CDR3aa: CASSEFGAATEAFF
abundance: once; v_gene: TRBV11-2; j_gene: TRBJ2-1; d_gene: .; CDR3nt: TGTGCCAGCGGGAAGGACTATTCCTACAATGAGCAGTTCTTC; CDR3aa: CASGKDYSYNEQFF
abundance: once; v_gene: TRBV6-1; j_gene: TRBJ2-5; d_gene: TRBD2; CDR3nt: TGTGCCAGCAGTGAACTCAGCGGGGGGGCGGAGACCCAGTACTTC; CDR3aa: CASSELSGGAETQYF
abundance: few; v_gene: TRBV5-4; j_gene: TRBJ1-1; d_gene: .; CDR3nt: TGTGCCAGCAGCTCAAGAATCAGGGCGGGGGATACTGAAGCTTTCTTT; CDR3aa: CASSSRIRAGDTEAFF
abundance: .; v_gene: TRBV5-1; j_gene: TRBJ2-5; d_gene: TRBD2; CDR3nt: TGCGCCAGCAGCCCGGGGACTAGCGGGGGGGAGACCCAGTACTTC; CDR3aa: CASSPGTSGGETQYF
abundance: .; v_gene: TRBV7-2; j_gene: TRBJ2-3; d_gene: TRBD2; CDR3nt: TGTGCCAGCAGCTCCTTAGCGGGGCCCACAGATACGCAGTATTTT; CDR3aa: CASSSLAGPTDTQYF
abundance: .; v_gene: TRBV5-1; j_gene: TRBJ2-2; d_gene: .; CDR3nt: TGCGCCAGCAGCTTGTGGGGGCCCGGGGAGCTGTTTTTT; CDR3aa: CASSLWGPGELFF
abundance: .; v_gene: TRBV28; j_gene: TRBJ2-7; d_gene: TRBD1; CDR3nt: TGTGCCAGCGGGCTCAGGGGGAACTACGAGCAGTACTTC; CDR3aa: CASGLRGNYEQYF
abundance: .; v_gene: TRBV25-1; j_gene: TRBJ1-5; d_gene: .; CDR3nt: TGTGCCAGCAGTGAAAAAGGGGTTCCTCAGCCCCAGCATTTT; CDR3aa: CASSEKGVPQPQHF
abundance: .; v_gene: TRBV28; j_gene: TRBJ2-3; d_gene: .; CDR3nt: TGTGCCACACGACAGGACACAGATACGCAGTATTTT; CDR3aa: CATRQDTDTQYF
abundance: .; v_gene: TRBV7-2; j_gene: TRBJ2-7; d_gene: TRBD1; CDR3nt: TGTGCCAGCAGCTTAGATTCAGGGGGCATCTACGAGCAGTACTTC; CDR3aa: CASSLDSGGIYEQYF
abundance: .; v_gene: TRBV28; j_gene: TRBJ2-1; d_gene: TRBD1; CDR3nt: TGTGCCAGCAGTGCTGGGGACAGGGGGCCTTGGGAGGGCAATGAGCAGTTCTTC; CDR3aa: CASSAGDRGPWEGNEQFF
abundance: .; v_gene: TRBV28; j_gene: TRBJ2-1; d_gene: .; CDR3nt: TGTGCCACCCTTGAAGCCCTCAATGAGCAGTTCTTC; CDR3aa: CATLEALNEQFF
abundance: .; v_gene: TRBV28; j_gene: TRBJ2-2; d_gene: .; CDR3nt: TGTGCCAGCTCCCCAGGGGCCGGCGGGGAGCTGTTTTTT; CDR3aa: CASSPGAGGELFF